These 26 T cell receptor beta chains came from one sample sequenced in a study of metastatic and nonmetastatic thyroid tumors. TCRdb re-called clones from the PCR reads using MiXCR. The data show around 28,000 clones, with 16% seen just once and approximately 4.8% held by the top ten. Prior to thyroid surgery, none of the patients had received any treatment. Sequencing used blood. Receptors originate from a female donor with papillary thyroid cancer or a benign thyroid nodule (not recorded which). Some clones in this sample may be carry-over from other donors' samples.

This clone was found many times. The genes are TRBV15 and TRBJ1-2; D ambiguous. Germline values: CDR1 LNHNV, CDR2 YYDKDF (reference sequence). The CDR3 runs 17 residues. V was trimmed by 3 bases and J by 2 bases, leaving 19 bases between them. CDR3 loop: CATSSERTELSNYGYTF. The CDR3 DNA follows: TGTGCCACCAGCAGTGAACGGACTGAGCTGTCGAACTATGGCTACACCTTC. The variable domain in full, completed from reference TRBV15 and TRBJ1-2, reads DAMVIQNPRYQVTQFGKPVTLSCSQTLNHNVMYWYQQKSSQAPKLLFHYYDKDFNNEADTPDNFQSRRPNTSFCFLDIRSPGLGDTAMYLCATSSERTELSNYGYTFGSGTRLTVV.

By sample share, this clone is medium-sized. In nucleotides, the CDR3 is TGTGCCAGCAGGCGAACAGGGTCGGGGTTTAATCAGCCCCAGCATTTT. This translates into CASRRTGSGFNQPQHF. The gene calls are TRBV6-1 and TRBJ1-5, with D perhaps TRBD1 (6 bases). The CDR3 is 16 amino acids. V was cut by 6 bases and J by 4 bases, with 19 bases left in between. Germline values: CDR1 MNHNS, CDR2 SASEGT.

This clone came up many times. The CDR3: CASSELGRGELFF. DNA of the CDR3: TGTGCCAGCAGTGAATTAGGTCGGGGGGAGCTGTTTTTT. This chain uses TRBV25-1 with TRBJ2-2; D not certain. With 1 base removed from V and 8 bases from J, the gap between germline ends came to 8 bases. The CDR3 covers 13 residues. CDR1 and CDR2 from the germline V gene are MGHDK and SYGVNS.

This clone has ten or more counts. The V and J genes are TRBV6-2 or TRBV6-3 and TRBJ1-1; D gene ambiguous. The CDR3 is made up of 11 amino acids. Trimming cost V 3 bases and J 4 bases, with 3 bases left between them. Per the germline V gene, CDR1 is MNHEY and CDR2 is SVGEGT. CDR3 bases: TGTGCCAGCAGTTATCCCACTGAAGCTTTCTTT. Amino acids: CASSYPTEAFF.

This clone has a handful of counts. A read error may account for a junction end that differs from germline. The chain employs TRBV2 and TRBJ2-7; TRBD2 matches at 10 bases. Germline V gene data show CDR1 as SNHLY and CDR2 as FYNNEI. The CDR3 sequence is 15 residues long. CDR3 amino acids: CAGRAQAGGVYEQYF. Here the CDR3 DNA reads TGTGCCGGCAGGGCCCAAGCGGGGGGGGTCTACGAGCAGTACTTC.

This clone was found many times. The CDR3 DNA reads as TGTGCCAGCAGCTTAGCCCCAGGGGCCACTGAAGCTTTCTTT. It codes for CASSLAPGATEAFF. The V call is TRBV7-2, the J call TRBJ1-1; a possible D gene is TRBD1 (6 bases). This CDR3 is built from 14 residues. The germline V gene has CDR1 SGHTA and CDR2 FQGNSA. Trimming removed 0 bases from V and 4 bases from J, with 9 bases in between. Using reference TRBV7-2 and TRBJ1-1 for the parts outside the CDR3, the full variable domain is GAGVSQSPSNKVTEKGKDVELRCDPISGHTALYWYRQSLGQGLEFLIYFQGNSAPDKSGLPSDRFSAERTGGSVSTLTIQRTQQEDSAVYLCASSLAPGATEAFFGQGTRLTVV.

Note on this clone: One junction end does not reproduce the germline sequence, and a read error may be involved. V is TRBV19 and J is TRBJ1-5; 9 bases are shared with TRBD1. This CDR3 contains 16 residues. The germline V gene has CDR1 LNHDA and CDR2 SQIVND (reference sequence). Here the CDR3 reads CVSVQTGGLSNQPQHF. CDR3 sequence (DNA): TGTGTCAGTGTCCAGACAGGGGGGCTTAGCAATCAGCCCCAGCATTTT. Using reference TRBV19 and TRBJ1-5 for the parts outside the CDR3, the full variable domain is DGGITQSPKYLFRKEGQNVTLSCEQNLNHDAMYWYRQDPGQGLRLIYYSQIVNDFQKGDIAEGYSVSREKKESFPLTVTSAQKNPTAFYLCVSVQTGGLSNQPQHFGDGTRLSIL.

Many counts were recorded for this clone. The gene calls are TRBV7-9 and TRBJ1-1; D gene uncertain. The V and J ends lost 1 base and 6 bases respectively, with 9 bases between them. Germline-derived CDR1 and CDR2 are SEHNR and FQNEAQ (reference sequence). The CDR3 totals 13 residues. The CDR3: CASSLEGAAEAFF. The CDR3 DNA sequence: TGTGCCAGCAGCTTAGAGGGTGCGGCTGAAGCTTTCTTT.

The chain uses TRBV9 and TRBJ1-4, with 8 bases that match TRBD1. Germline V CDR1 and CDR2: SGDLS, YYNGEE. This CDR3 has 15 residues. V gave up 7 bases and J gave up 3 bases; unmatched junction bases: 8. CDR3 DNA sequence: TGTGCCAGCGGGCAGGGGGCTTTCGCTAATGAAAAACTGTTTTTT. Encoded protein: CASGQGAFANEKLFF.

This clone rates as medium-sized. The CDR3 DNA follows: TGTGCCAGCAGTTTCTGGTCCAGGGGATTCTCTGGAAACACCATATATTTT. It yields the protein CASSFWSRGFSGNTIYF. The chain has TRBV28 and TRBJ1-3; tentative D call: TRBD1 (6 bases). Between the trimmed V and J ends, which lost 3 bases and 0 bases, there was a span of 15 bases. Germline V lookup: CDR1 MDHEN, CDR2 SYDVKM. This CDR3 has 17 amino acids.

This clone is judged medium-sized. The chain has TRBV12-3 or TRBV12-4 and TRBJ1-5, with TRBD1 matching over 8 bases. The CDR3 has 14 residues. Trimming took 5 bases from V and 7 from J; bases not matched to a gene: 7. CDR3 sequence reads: CASSPDRDDQPQHF. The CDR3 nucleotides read TGTGCCAGCAGTCCGGACAGGGATGACCAGCCCCAGCATTTT.

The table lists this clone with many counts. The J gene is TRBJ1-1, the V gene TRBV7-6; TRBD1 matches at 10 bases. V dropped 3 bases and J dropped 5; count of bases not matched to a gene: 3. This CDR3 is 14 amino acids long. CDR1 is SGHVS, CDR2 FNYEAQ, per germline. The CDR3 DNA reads TGTGCCAGCAGCTTCGGACAGGGGGTAACTGAAGCTTTCTTT. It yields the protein CASSFGQGVTEAFF.

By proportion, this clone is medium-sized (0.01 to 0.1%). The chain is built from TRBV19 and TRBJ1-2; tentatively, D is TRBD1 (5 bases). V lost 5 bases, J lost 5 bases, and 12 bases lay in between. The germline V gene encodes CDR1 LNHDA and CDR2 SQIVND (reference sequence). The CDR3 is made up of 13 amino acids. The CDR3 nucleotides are TGTGCCAGTAGTGCCCCGAAGGGGTATGGCTACACCTTC. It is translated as CASSAPKGYGYTF.

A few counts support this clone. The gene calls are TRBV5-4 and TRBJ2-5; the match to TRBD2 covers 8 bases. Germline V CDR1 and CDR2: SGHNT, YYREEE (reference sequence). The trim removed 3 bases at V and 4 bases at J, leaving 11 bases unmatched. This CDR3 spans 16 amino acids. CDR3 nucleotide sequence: TGTGCCAGCAGCTCGCCTCCGGCGGGAGGAGGAGAGACCCAGTACTTC. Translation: CASSSPPAGGGETQYF.

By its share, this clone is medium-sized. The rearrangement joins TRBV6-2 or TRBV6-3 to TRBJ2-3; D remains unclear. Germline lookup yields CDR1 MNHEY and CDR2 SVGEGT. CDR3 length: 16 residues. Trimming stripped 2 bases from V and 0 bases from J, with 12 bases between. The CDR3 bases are TGTGCCAGCAGTTACCGGCGTTACACTAGCACAGATACGCAGTATTTT. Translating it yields CASSYRRYTSTDTQYF.

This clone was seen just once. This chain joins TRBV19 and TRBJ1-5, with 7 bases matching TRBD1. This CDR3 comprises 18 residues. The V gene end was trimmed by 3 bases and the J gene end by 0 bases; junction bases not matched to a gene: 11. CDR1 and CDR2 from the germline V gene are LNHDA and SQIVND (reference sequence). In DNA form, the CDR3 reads TGTGCCAGTAGTATGACAGGGTATAGTTTCCATAGCAATCAGCCCCAGCATTTT. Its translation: CASSMTGYSFHSNQPQHF.

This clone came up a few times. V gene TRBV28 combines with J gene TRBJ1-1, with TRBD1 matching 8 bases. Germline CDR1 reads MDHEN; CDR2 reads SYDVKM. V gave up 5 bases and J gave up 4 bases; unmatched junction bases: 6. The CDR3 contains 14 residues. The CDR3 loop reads CASSATGGPTEAFF. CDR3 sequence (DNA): TGTGCCAGCAGTGCTACAGGGGGGCCCACTGAAGCTTTCTTT.

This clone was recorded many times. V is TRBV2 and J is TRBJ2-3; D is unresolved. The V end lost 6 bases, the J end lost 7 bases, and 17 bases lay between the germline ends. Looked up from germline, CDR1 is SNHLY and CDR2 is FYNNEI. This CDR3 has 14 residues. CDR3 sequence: CASRISSGWNTQYF. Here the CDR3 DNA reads TGTGCCAGCAGGATCTCATCTGGGTGGAATACGCAGTATTTT.

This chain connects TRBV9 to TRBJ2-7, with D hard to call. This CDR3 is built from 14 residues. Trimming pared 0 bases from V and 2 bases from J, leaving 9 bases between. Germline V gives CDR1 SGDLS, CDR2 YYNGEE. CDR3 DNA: TGTGCCAGCAGCGTAGACCCCGGAGCCTACGAGCAGTACTTC. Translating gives CASSVDPGAYEQYF.

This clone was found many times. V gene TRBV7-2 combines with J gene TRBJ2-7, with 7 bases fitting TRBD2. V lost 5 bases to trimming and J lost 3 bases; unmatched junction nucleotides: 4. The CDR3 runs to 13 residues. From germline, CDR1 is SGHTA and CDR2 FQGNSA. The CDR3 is CASSTSEYYEQYF. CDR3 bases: TGTGCCAGCAGCACTAGCGAATACTACGAGCAGTACTTC. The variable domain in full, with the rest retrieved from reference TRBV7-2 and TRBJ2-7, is GAGVSQSPSNKVTEKGKDVELRCDPISGHTALYWYRQSLGQGLEFLIYFQGNSAPDKSGLPSDRFSAERTGGSVSTLTIQRTQQEDSAVYLCASSTSEYYEQYFGPGTRLTVT.

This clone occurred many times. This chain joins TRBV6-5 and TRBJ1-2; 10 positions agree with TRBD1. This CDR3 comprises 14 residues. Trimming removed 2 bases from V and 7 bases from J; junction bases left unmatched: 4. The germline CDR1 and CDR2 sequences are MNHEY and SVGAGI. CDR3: CASSYGTGAAGYTF. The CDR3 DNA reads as TGTGCCAGCAGTTACGGGACAGGGGCGGCTGGCTACACCTTC.

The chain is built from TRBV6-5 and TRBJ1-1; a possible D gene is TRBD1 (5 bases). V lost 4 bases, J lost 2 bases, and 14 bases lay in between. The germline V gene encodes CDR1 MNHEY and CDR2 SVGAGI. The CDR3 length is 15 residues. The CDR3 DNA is TGTGCCAGCAGTTCCTCCGGGGGGGGAAACACTGAAGCTTTCTTT. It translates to CASSSSGGGNTEAFF.

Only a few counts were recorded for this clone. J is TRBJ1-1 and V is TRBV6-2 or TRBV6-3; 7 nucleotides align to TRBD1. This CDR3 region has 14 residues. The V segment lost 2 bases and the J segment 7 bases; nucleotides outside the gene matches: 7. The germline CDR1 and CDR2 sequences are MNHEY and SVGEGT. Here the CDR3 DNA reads TGTGCCAGCAGTTACGTTCCCCGACAGGGTGAAGCTTTCTTT. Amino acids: CASSYVPRQGEAFF.

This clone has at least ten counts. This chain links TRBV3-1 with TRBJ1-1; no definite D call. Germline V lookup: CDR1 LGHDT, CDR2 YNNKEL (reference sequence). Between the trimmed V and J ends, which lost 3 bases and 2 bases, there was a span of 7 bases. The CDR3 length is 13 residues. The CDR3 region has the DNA TGTGCCAGCAGCCAGTTAATTAACACTGAAGCTTTCTTT. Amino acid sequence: CASSQLINTEAFF.

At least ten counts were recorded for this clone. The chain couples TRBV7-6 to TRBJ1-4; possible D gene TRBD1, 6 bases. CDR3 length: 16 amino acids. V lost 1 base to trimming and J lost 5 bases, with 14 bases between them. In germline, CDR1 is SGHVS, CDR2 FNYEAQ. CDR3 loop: CASSLGPGGGNEKLFF. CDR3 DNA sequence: TGTGCCAGCAGCTTAGGACCGGGGGGCGGGAATGAAAAACTGTTTTTT.

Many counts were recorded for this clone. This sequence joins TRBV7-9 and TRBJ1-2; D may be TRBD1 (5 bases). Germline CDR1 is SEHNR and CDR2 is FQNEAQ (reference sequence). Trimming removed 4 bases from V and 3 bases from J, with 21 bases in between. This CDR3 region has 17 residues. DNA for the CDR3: TGTGCCAGCAGCTCCCTGACACCCCGTTTCAGGGACTATGGCTACACCTTC. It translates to CASSSLTPRFRDYGYTF.